This T cell receptor beta chain was identified during a study of blood T cell repertoires in COVID-19. CDR1 SEHNR and CDR2 FQNEAQ come from the germline V gene (reference sequence). Trimming removed 3 bases at V and 0 bases at J, with 9 bases between. The CDR3 spans 15 residues. Original data processing: Researchers report that nucleated cell counts were estimated from reference gene primer amplification. Data came from immunoSEQ multiplex PCR; TCRdb stores just in-frame clones and leaves some out. The V and J calls and clone size were taken over from that table, and D and trimming were inferred from the DNA. The sample lists a few hundred thousand clones, 80% to 90% seen once, with about 10% in the top ten. This clone was counted once.

The TCR sequence derives from an elderly woman with acute or convalescent COVID-19. Specimen: peripheral blood. The chain couples TRBV7-9 to TRBJ1-3; D is ambiguous. The CDR3 loop is CASSFGGSSGNTIYF. CDR3 bases: TGTGCCAGCAGCTTTGGAGGGAGCTCTGGAAACACCATATATTTT. The complete variable domain, with remaining parts taken from reference TRBV7-9 and TRBJ1-3, reads DTGVSQNPRHKITKRGQNVTFRCDPISEHNRLYWYRQTLGQGPEFLTYFQNEAQLEKSRLLSDRFSAERPKGSFSTLEIQRTEQGDSAMYLCASSFGGSSGNTIYFGEGSWLTVV.